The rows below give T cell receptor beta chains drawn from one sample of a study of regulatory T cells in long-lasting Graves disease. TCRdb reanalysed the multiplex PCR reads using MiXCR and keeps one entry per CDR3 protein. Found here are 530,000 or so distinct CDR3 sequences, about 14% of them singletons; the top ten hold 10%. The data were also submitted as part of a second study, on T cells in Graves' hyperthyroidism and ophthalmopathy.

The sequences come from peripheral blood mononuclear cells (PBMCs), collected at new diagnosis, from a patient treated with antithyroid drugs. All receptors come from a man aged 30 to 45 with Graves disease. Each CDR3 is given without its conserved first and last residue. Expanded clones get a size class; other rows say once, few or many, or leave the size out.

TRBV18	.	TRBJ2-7	ASSPGVRAALSGEQY
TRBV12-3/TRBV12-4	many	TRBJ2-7	ASSLGVLSGEQY
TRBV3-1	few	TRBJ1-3	ASSQANTIY
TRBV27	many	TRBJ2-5	ASSPSSSGETQY
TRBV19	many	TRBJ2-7	ASSRWEGEYEQY
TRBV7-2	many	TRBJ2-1	ASSLAAGGAYNEQF
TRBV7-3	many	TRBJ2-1	ASSWTGGSSYNEQF
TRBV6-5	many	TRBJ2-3	ASSYVAGAQY
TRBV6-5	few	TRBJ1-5	ASSYSRHLNQPQH
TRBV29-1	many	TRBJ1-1	SAPEGHYTEAF
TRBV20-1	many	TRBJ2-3	SARLFGKSTDTQY
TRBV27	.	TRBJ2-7	ASSSVSYEQY
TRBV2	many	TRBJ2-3	ASTITRGDTQY
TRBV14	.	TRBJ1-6	ASSQGGAYNSPLH
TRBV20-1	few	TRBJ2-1	SGTSVDEQF
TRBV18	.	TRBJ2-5	ASSPETGGLETQY
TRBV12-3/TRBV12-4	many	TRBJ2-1	ASSPLSPYNEQF
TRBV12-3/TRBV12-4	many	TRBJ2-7	ASSFKMGQSGRSGYEQY
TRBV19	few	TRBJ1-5	ASSILRSGNQPQH
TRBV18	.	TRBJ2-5	ASSLGTGRPETQY
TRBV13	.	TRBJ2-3	ASGSHSGTSGRADTQY
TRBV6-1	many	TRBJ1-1	ASRTFGPSGRTEAF
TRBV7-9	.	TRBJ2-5	ASSLVGGAETQY
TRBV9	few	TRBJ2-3	ASSVGMGTQY
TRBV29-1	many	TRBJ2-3	SSGGGTDTQY
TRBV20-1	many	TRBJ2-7	SAMRLGQRRYEQY
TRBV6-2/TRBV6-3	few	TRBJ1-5	ASSNPQGRNQPQH